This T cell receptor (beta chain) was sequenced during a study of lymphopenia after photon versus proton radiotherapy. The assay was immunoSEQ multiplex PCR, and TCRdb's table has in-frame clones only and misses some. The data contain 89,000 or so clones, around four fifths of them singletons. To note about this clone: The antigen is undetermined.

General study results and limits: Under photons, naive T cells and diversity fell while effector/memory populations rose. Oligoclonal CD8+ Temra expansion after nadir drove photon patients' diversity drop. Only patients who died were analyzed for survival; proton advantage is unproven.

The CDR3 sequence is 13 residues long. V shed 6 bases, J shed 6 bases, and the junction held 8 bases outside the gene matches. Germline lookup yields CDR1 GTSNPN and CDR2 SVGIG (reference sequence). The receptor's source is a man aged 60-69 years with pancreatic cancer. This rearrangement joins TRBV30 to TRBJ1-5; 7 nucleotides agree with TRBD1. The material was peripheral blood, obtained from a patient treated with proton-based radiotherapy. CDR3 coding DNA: TGTGCCTGCCTCCCAGGGGGGGGTCAGCCCCAGCATTTT. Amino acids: CACLPGGGQPQHF.